The clone carrying this T cell receptor beta chain was seen ten or more times. Its cognate antigen is unknown. This sample stems from a study of cytotoxic CD8 clonotypes in ibrutinib-treated CLL. Overall study: Once treatment had gone on for a median of around 11 months, range 6 to 36, response samples were drawn. Study-wide findings and caveats: Private clonotypes, not public ones, expanded at ibrutinib response.

Depth targeted 1 in 200,000 to 1 in 1 million T cells, averaging 10x coverage per clonotype. Produced via immunoSEQ multiplex PCR; TCRdb's table is partial and in-frame only. The sample lists about 200,000 clones; approximately 70% were seen once. The source of around 1.9 micrograms of genomic DNA for TCR beta libraries was cryopreserved PBMCs. The receptor was derived from a human donor with chronic lymphocytic leukemia. The starting material was PBMCs, obtained after 12 months of ibrutinib treatment.

The CDR3 is CASSVASGGVYGYTF. The DNA for the CDR3 is TGTGCCAGCAGCGTAGCATCAGGGGGCGTCTATGGCTACACCTTC. The chain employs TRBV9 and TRBJ1-2, with 8 nucleotides matching TRBD1. This CDR3 is built from 15 residues. Germline V gene data show CDR1 as SGDLS and CDR2 as YYNGEE. J was trimmed by 4 bases and V by 0 bases; bases with no gene match: 5.